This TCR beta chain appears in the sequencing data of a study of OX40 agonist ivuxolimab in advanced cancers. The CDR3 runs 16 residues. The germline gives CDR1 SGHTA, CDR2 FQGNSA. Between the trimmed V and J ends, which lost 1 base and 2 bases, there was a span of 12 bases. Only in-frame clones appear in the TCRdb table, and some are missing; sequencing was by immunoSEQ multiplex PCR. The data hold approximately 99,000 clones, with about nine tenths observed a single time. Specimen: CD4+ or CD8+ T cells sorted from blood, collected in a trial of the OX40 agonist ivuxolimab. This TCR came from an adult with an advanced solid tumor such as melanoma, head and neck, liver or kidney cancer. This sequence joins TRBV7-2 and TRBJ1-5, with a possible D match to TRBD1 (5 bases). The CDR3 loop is CASSLGGSRGNQPQHF. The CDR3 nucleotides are TGTGCCAGCAGCTTAGGAGGGTCCAGGGGCAATCAGCCCCAGCATTTT.